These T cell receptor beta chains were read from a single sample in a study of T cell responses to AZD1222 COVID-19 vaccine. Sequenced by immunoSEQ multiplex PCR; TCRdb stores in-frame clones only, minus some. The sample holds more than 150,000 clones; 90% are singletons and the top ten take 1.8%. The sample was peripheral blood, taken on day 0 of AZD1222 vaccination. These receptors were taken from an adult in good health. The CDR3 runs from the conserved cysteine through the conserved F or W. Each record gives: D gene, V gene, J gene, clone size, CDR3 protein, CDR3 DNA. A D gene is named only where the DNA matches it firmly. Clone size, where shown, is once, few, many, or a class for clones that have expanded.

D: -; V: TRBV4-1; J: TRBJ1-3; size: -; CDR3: CASSQDRGSGNTIYF; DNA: TGCGCCAGCAGCCAAGATCGGGGGTCTGGAAACACCATATATTTT
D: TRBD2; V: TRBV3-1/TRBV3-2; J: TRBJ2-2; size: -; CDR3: CASSQVASGSNTGELFF; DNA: TGTGCCAGCAGCCAAGTAGCTAGCGGGTCGAACACCGGGGAGCTGTTTTTT
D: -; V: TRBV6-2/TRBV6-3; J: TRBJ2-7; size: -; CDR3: CASSYSGSSYEQYF; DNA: TGTGCCAGCAGTTACTCTGGGTCCTCCTACGAGCAGTACTTC
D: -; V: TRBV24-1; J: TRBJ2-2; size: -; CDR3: CATSEQTNTGELFF; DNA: TGTGCCACCAGTGAGCAGACGAACACCGGGGAGCTGTTTTTT
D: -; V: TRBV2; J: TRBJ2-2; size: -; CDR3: CASSDFGGNPTGELFF; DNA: TGTGCCAGCAGTGATTTTGGGGGAAATCCCACCGGGGAGCTGTTTTTT
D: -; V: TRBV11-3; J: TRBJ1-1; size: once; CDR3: CASSASGSEAFF; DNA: TGTGCCAGCAGCGCCTCGGGATCTGAAGCTTTCTTT
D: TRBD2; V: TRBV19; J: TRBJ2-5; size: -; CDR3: CASSTLAVRGETQYF; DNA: TGTGCCAGTAGTACCCTAGCGGTTCGAGGAGAGACCCAGTACTTC
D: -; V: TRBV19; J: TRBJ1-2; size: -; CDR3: CASNQGGGRYYGYTF; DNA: TGTGCCAGTAACCAAGGCGGGGGACGGTACTATGGCTACACCTTC
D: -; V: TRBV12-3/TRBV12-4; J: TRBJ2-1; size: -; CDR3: CASSVYNEQFF; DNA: TGTGCCAGCAGTGTCTACAATGAGCAGTTCTTC
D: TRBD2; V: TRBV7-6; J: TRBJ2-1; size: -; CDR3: CASSFSGEPYNEQFF; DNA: TGTGCCAGCAGCTTTAGCGGGGAACCCTACAATGAGCAGTTCTTC
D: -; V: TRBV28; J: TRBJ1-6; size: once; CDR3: CASSLVIPSSPLHF; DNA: TGTGCCAGCAGTTTAGTGATACCAAGTTCACCCCTCCACTTT
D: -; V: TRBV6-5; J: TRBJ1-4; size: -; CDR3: CASSYGREGKLFF; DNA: TGTGCCAGCAGTTACGGGAGAGAAGGAAAACTGTTTTTT
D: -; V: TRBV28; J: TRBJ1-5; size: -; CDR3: CASRIFAQPQHF; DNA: TGTGCCAGCAGGATTTTCGCTCAGCCCCAGCATTTT
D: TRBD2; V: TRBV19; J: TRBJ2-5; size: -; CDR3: CASSIASGGVFSRETQYF; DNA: TGTGCCAGTAGTATAGCTAGCGGGGGGGTCTTTTCGCGAGAGACCCAGTACTTC
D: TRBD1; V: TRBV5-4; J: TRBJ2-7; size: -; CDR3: CASSLAAGQGNGYEQYF; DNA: TGTGCCAGCAGCCTAGCCGCCGGACAGGGCAATGGTTACGAGCAGTACTTC
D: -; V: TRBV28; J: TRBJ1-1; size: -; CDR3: CASRNPQGRTEAFF; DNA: TGTGCCAGCAGGAACCCACAGGGTCGGACTGAAGCTTTCTTT
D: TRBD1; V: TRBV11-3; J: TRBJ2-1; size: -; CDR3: CASSLGSRGNEQFF; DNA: TGTGCCAGCAGCTTAGGGAGCAGGGGGAATGAGCAGTTCTTC
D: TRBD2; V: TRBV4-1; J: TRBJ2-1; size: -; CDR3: CASSPIVGLAAYNEQFF; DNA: TGCGCCAGCAGCCCGATAGTAGGTCTAGCGGCCTACAATGAGCAGTTCTTC
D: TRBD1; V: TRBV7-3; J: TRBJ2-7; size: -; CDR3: CASSPPDRGFNEQYF; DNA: TGTGCCAGCAGCCCACCCGACAGGGGGTTCAACGAGCAGTACTTC
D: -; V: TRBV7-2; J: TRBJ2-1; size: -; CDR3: CASSPRGGAYNEQFF; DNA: TGTGCCAGCAGCCCAAGGGGGGGAGCCTACAATGAGCAGTTCTTC
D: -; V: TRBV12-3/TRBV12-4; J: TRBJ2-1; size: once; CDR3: CASSPRPYNEQFF; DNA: TGTGCCAGCAGCCCAAGGCCCTACAATGAGCAGTTCTTC
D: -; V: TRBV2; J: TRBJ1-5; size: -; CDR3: CASRQGPSASQPQHF; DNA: TGTGCCAGCAGACAGGGTCCGTCCGCCAGTCAGCCCCAGCATTTT
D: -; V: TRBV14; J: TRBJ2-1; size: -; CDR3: CASSQDASPYNEQFF; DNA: TGTGCCAGCAGCCAAGATGCCTCTCCCTACAATGAGCAGTTCTTC
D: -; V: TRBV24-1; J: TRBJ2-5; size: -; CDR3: CATSGGRGETQYF; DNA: TGTGCCACCAGTGGGGGGCGGGGGGAGACCCAGTACTTC
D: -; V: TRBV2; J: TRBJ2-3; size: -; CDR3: CASSESLFGDTQYF; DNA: TGTGCCAGCAGTGAAAGTCTTTTTGGAGATACGCAGTATTTT
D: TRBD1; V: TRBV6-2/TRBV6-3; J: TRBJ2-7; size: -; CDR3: CASSPKTGGIYEQYF; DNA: TGTGCCAGCAGCCCCAAGACAGGGGGCATCTACGAGCAGTACTTC
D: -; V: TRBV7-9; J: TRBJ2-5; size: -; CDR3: CASSLPPRLEGEETQYF; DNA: TGTGCCAGCAGCTTGCCTCCCAGACTAGAGGGGGAAGAGACCCAGTACTTC
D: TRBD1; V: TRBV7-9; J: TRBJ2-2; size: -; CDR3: CASSLVYNRDRGTGELFF; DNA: TGTGCCAGCAGCTTAGTCTACAACCGGGACAGGGGGACCGGGGAGCTGTTTTTT
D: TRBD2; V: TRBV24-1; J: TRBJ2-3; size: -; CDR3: CATSELSTSGPTSTDTQYF; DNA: TGTGCCACCAGTGAGCTTTCCACTAGCGGGCCGACTAGCACAGATACGCAGTATTTT
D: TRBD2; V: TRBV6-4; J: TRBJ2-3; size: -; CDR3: CASSDSPSGNTDTQYF; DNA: TGTGCCAGCAGTGACTCTCCTAGCGGGAACACAGATACGCAGTATTTT
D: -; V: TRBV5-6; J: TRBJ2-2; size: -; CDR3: CASSYETSSDTGELFF; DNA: TGTGCCAGCAGTTACGAAACCTCAAGTGACACCGGGGAGCTGTTTTTT
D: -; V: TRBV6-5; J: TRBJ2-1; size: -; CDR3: CASRRGQNNEQFF; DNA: TGTGCCAGCAGGCGGGGACAGAACAATGAGCAGTTCTTC
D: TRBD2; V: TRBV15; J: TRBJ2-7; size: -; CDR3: CATSRDRLAGGLGEQYF; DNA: TGTGCCACCAGCAGAGATCGACTAGCGGGGGGCCTAGGCGAGCAGTACTTC
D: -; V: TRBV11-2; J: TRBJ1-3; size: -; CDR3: CASSLGGTHSGNTIYF; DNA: TGTGCCAGCAGCTTAGGGGGGACTCACTCTGGAAACACCATATATTTT
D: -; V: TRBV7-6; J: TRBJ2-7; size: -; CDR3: CASSLEADIAYEQYF; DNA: TGTGCCAGCAGCTTAGAGGCAGACATAGCCTACGAGCAGTACTTC
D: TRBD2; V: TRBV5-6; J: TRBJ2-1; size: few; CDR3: CASSKGLAGVFSGYEQFF; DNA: TGTGCCAGCAGCAAGGGACTAGCGGGAGTTTTTTCGGGGTATGAGCAGTTCTTC
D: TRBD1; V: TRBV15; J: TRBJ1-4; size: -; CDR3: CATSRDPGGGEKLFF; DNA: TGTGCCACCAGCAGAGATCCAGGGGGAGGTGAAAAACTGTTTTTT
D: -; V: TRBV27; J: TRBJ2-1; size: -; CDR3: CASSSAGNPYNEQFF; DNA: TGTGCCAGCAGTTCCGCGGGGAACCCTTACAATGAGCAGTTCTTC
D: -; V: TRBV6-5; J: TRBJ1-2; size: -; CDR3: CASSYSTGSPYGYTF; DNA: TGTGCCAGCAGTTACTCGACGGGCAGCCCCTATGGCTACACCTTC
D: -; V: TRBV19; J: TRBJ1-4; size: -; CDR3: CASSANRVTNEKLFF; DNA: TGTGCCAGTAGTGCCAACAGGGTGACTAATGAAAAACTGTTTTTT
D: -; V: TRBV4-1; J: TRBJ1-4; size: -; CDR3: CASSQYGTLNEKLFF; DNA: TGCGCCAGCAGCCAATACGGGACACTGAATGAAAAACTGTTTTTT
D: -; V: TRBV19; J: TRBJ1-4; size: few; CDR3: CASSLEGTASNEKLFF; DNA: TGTGCCAGTAGCCTCGAAGGGACGGCCTCTAATGAAAAACTGTTTTTT
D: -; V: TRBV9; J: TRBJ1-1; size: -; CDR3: CASSVGQWASEAFF; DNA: TGTGCCAGCAGCGTCGGACAGTGGGCATCTGAAGCTTTCTTT
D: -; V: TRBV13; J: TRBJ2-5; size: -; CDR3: CASSYRDPQETQYF; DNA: TGTGCCAGCAGCTACCGAGATCCTCAAGAGACCCAGTACTTC
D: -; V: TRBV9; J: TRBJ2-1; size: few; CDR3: CASSVDFPGFGRSSYNEQFF; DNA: TGTGCCAGCAGCGTAGATTTTCCGGGGTTCGGACGCAGCTCCTACAATGAGCAGTTCTTC
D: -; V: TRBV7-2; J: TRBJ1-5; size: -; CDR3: CASSPLEPHGNQPQHF; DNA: TGTGCCAGCAGCCCTTTAGAACCCCATGGCAATCAGCCCCAGCATTTT
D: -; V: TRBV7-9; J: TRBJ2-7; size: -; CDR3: CASSDTDRPYEQYF; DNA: TGTGCCAGCAGCGACACGGACAGACCCTACGAGCAGTACTTC
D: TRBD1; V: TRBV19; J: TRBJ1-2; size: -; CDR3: CASSLWLPGQNYGYTF; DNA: TGTGCCAGTAGTCTTTGGCTCCCGGGACAGAACTATGGCTACACCTTC
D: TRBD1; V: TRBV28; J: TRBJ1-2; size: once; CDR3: CASSRTGAYGYTF; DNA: TGTGCCAGCAGTCGGACAGGCGCCTATGGCTACACCTTC
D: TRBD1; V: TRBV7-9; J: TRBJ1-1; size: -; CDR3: CASSLSRGPTEAFF; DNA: TGTGCCAGCAGCTTAAGCAGGGGGCCAACTGAAGCTTTCTTT
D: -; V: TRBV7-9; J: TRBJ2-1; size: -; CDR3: CASSYSLTGRIAYNEQFF; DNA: TGTGCCAGCAGCTACAGCCTGACAGGGAGGATCGCCTACAATGAGCAGTTCTTC
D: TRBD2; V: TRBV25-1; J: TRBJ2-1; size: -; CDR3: CASSASGSYNEQFF; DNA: TGTGCCAGCAGTGCTAGCGGGTCCTACAATGAGCAGTTCTTC
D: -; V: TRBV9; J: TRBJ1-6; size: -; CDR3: CASSVELQGNSPLHF; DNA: TGTGCCAGCAGCGTAGAACTTCAGGGGAATTCACCCCTCCACTTT